The sample holds many counts of the clone carrying this T cell receptor (beta chain). At the DNA level, this CDR3 is encoded by other sequences in the same sample as well. The data stem from a study of shared clonotypes between healthy human individuals. Each sample came from a Caucasian adult donor living in Nashville, Tennessee. The authors sequenced unsorted PBMC DNA on ten immunoSEQ deep assay plates. TCRdb's table, derived via immunoSEQ multiplex PCR, lists solely in-frame clones and lacks some. The sample consists of about 480,000 clones, 60% to 80% of them appearing once. The CDR3 is 15 amino acids. Germline V gene sequence: CDR1 MNHNS, CDR2 SASEGT. V lost 4 bases, J lost 0 bases, and 7 bases lay in between.

What was sequenced was PBMCs. The genes are TRBV6-1 and TRBJ2-6, with unresolved D. The sequence derives from a woman in her forties in good health. Some clones in this sample may be carry-over from other donors' samples. CDR3 bases: TGTGCCAGCAGTGCGGAGAACTCTGGGGCCAACGTCCTGACTTTC. The encoded protein is CASSAENSGANVLTF.